The entry below describes one T cell receptor (beta chain). Its antigen is unknown. This sample stems from a study of cytomegalovirus exposure and HLA in healthy donors. The wider study: A data release that came early held approximately 92 million unique TCRs from HLA-typed donors. Out of around 360 genotyped donors, about 76% belonged to the Caucasian-associated ancestry cluster. Study results and caveats: It was in a later analysis that TCR association rates were seen to vary by HLA locus, highest for DRB1 and lowest for HLA-C.

Trimming pared 1 base from V and 0 bases from J, leaving 9 bases between. This CDR3 is 15 amino acids long. Germline assignment: CDR1 SGHAT and CDR2 FQDESV (reference sequence). The PCR made use of 60 Vbeta and 13 Jbeta primers. Sequencing was performed with immunoSEQ multiplex PCR; in TCRdb, only in-frame clones are kept and a portion is missing. The repertoire shows tens of thousands of clones; the top ten hold 3% to 3.5%. When sampled, the donors appeared nominally healthy, though they likely had unrecorded immune exposures. The chain couples TRBV11-1 to TRBJ1-1, with D uncertain. The receptor was derived from a woman in her thirties or forties in good health and CMV-seropositive. The sequenced sample consisted of PBMCs. The CDR3 region is CASSLGPSLNTEAFF. CDR3 DNA sequence: TGTGCCAGCAGCTTAGGGCCCTCCCTGAACACTGAAGCTTTCTTT.